The subject of this entry is one TCR beta chain. Its antigen is not yet known. Qualities for individual bases were not recorded, and no much larger clone is one base off. Library generation was performed with the immunoSEQ multiplex PCR assay. Per the original workflow: To diagnose cytomegalovirus status from the catalog of TCR beta chain sequences, a statistical classification framework was built. TCRdb carries this immuneACCESS record with in-frame sequences only. Its versions omit some clonotypes, under half of them owing to an unresolved V gene in the studies checked, with the rest unexplained. V, J and clone size derive from that table, while D and trimming were established from the DNA sequence. Counted in this sample were some 170,000 clones; 75% to 90% of them appeared once. Of the sample, around 2% falls within the top ten clones. Separate from the approximately 670-subject first cohort, the validation cohort of around 130 subjects was the group to which the donors belonged.

The sample belongs to a study of cytomegalovirus exposure and HLA in healthy donors (dated by TCRdb to the late 2010s). Background for the entire study: According to a later analysis, one platform produced both the roughly 120 validation repertoires and the 666 repertoires of the first cohort. High-throughput TCR immunosequencing, statistical association of individual TCRs with disease status, and machine learning were combined to predict cytomegalovirus infection status. The study was designed to test whether signatures of past pathogen exposure could be identified by cataloging public T cell receptors. Besides the first cohort of more than 650 subjects, a separate validation cohort made up of 90 to 150 different subjects was used.

What the work shows at the level of the full study, not this receptor alone: Across donors, most TCR sequences were observed very rarely, whereas some public TCRs were present in many individuals. The validation cohort had no HLA typing available for a later analysis, so co-occurrence within that cohort was assessed over all 120 or so repertoires. A few of the identified cytomegalovirus-associated TCR beta chains were confirmed in vitro to be specific for cytomegalovirus antigens. The authors suggested that the approach could potentially be extended to other disease states and immunological phenotypes. Cytomegalovirus status was reported to be diagnosed by the classifier with high specificity and sensitivity in both the original and validation cohorts. The study listed 164 TCR beta chains as associated with cytomegalovirus. Subsequent analysis determined that TCRs grouped into clusters in the first cohort also showed a tendency toward co-occurrence across the 90 to 150 validation repertoires, and roughly 94% of cluster scores exceeded 0.

The TCR sequence derives from a woman aged 18-30 years in good health and CMV-seronegative. The sequencing input was PBMCs.

The nucleotide sequence reads TGTGCTAGTGGTTTCCGACAGGGGTATGGCTACACCTTC. Its protein product is CASGFRQGYGYTF. The chain is assembled from TRBV12-5 and TRBJ1-2, with TRBD1 identical over 8 junction bases. Germline trimming amounts to 3 bases on V and 5 bases on J, with 2 as the count of junction bases outside the gene matches. The CDR3 runs 13 amino acids, cysteine and phenylalanine included. CDR3 DNA is the only sequence kept; it has 39 bases, read in frame from the first base. According to the germline V gene, CDR1 reads LGHNT and CDR2 reads FRNRAP.